This passage covers 15 T cell receptor beta chains from one sample sequenced in a study of technical replicates of blood from four donors (dated by TCRdb to 2017 to 2019). The method was the immunoSEQ multiplex PCR assay. The table comes from immuneACCESS by way of TCRdb, which keeps in-frame sequences with V and J called. Part of the clones is missing from these tables; in studies checked, under half for an unresolved V gene and the rest for unknown reasons. Across this sample there are around 100,000 clones, with about 95% seen only once. Under 0.45% of the sample belongs to the ten largest clones. Sequencing was performed on T cells isolated from PBMCs. The receptors originated from a human donor in good health.

The rearrangement links TRBV30 to TRBJ2-1; TRBD2 matches 9 bases. The ends lost 1 base at V and 1 base at J; junction bases unmatched: 14. The CDR3 sequence is 19 residues long. Germline V gives CDR1 GTSNPN, CDR2 SVGIG (reference sequence). The CDR3 sequence is CAWSGGRALGRKSYNEQFF. For the CDR3, the DNA is TGTGCCTGGAGTGGCGGGAGGGCCCTAGGTAGGAAATCCTACAATGAGCAGTTCTTC.

This sequence joins TRBV11-3 and TRBJ1-1, with 7 bases aligning to TRBD1. Germline assignment: CDR1 SGHNT and CDR2 YENEEA. Unmatched junction bases numbered 2, after V lost 2 bases and J lost 8 bases. This CDR3 comprises 12 residues. The CDR3 spells CASSLLTGEAFF. CDR3 DNA: TGTGCCAGCAGCTTACTGACAGGGGAAGCTTTCTTT.

The genes are TRBV9 and TRBJ2-7; 7 nucleotides align to TRBD2. V was pared by 0 bases and J by 2 bases, with 2 bases of the junction left unmatched. The germline V gene has CDR1 SGDLS and CDR2 YYNGEE. The CDR3 length is 14 residues. The CDR3 nucleotides read TGTGCCAGCAGCGTAGGACTAGCCGCCTACGAGCAGTACTTC. Amino acids: CASSVGLAAYEQYF.

This sequence joins TRBV5-4 and TRBJ2-1, with D possibly being TRBD2 (5 bases). V was trimmed by 2 bases and J by 7 bases, leaving 16 bases between them. Germline V gene sequence: CDR1 SGHNT, CDR2 YYREEE (reference sequence). The CDR3 covers 15 residues. The CDR3 spells CASSLGGWVGNEQFF. In nucleotides, the CDR3 is TGTGCCAGCAGCTTAGGAGGCTGGGTAGGGAATGAGCAGTTCTTC. Full variable domain (rest looked up from reference TRBV5-4 and TRBJ2-1): ETGVTQSPTHLIKTRGQQVTLRCSSQSGHNTVSWYQQALGQGPQFIFQYYREEENGRGNFPPRFSGLQFPNYSSELNVNALELDDSALYLCASSLGGWVGNEQFFGPGTRLTVL.

The chain carries TRBV5-1 and TRBJ2-1; 10 nucleotides match TRBD2. Germline loops: CDR1 SGHRS, CDR2 YFSETQ. The J segment lost 7 bases and the V segment lost 2 bases, leaving 3 bases of the junction unmatched. The length of the CDR3 is 14 residues. The CDR3 nucleotides are TGCGCCAGCAGCTTCCCTAGCGGGAGTAATGAGCAGTTCTTC. This encodes CASSFPSGSNEQFF.

The chain carries TRBV9 and TRBJ2-1, with 8 bases aligning to TRBD2. The germline gives CDR1 SGDLS, CDR2 YYNGEE. J lost 13 bases, V lost 6 bases, and 12 bases had no gene match. The CDR3 is 13 residues long. The CDR3 spells CASTAQPGTSQFF. For the CDR3, the DNA is TGTGCCAGCACTGCCCAACCCGGGACTAGTCAGTTCTTC.

About this clone: A read error may produce the germline difference seen at one junction end. Other DNA sequences in the sample encode the same CDR3. J is TRBJ1-2 and V is TRBV27, with TRBD1 as a possible D gene (5 bases). The CDR3 totals 13 residues. Germline V gene data show CDR1 as MNHEY and CDR2 as SMNVEV (reference sequence). CDR3 sequence (DNA): TGTGCCAGCAGTGGACAACCCCTCTATGGTTACACCTTC. As protein: CASSGQPLYGYTF.

This clone was counted once. The chain employs TRBV11-3 and TRBJ2-3, with TRBD1 as a possible D gene (5 bases). The germline V and J ends were trimmed by 2 bases and 4 bases, with 16 bases remaining between them. This CDR3 has 16 amino acids. Germline loops: CDR1 SGHNT, CDR2 YENEEA. The CDR3: CASSLRSGQGADTQYF. CDR3 coding DNA: TGTGCCAGCAGCTTAAGGTCCGGTCAGGGCGCAGATACGCAGTATTTT.

The rearrangement uses TRBV6-4 and TRBJ2-1, with 9 bases matching TRBD2. The CDR3 covers 16 residues. V lost 5 bases, J lost 8 bases, and 13 bases stayed unmatched. Looked up from germline, CDR1 is MRHNA and CDR2 is SNTAGT. The CDR3 coding sequence is TGTGCCAGCAGTCCTCGAATTAGCGGGAGTTTCGATGAGCAGTTCTTC. This gives the protein CASSPRISGSFDEQFF.

The CDR3 reads CASSIQQRHQPQHF. The CDR3 DNA is TGTGCCAGTAGTATCCAACAGCGGCATCAGCCCCAGCATTTT. V usage is TRBV19 and J usage is TRBJ1-5; D remains ambiguous. Germline V gene lookup returns CDR1 LNHDA and CDR2 SQIVND (reference sequence). V was trimmed by 3 bases and J by 5 bases, leaving 11 bases between them. The CDR3 is 14 residues long.

This chain joins TRBV6-1 and TRBJ2-3, with 11 bases identical to TRBD2. The CDR3 has 17 residues. In germline, CDR1 is MNHNS, CDR2 SASEGT. After removal of 0 bases from V and 2 bases from J, the junction contained 4 bases not matched to a gene. The CDR3 region is CASSEAVAGGPTDTQYF. For the CDR3, the DNA is TGTGCCAGCAGTGAAGCGGTAGCGGGAGGGCCCACAGATACGCAGTATTTT.

V usage is TRBV7-2 and J usage is TRBJ1-2; maybe TRBD1 (6 bases). V was clipped by 5 bases and J by 7 bases, with 14 bases between them. This CDR3 region has 13 residues. CDR1 is SGHTA and CDR2 is FQGNSA in the germline V gene. The CDR3 sequence: CASSPQGRSGYTF. The DNA of the CDR3 is TGTGCCAGCAGCCCTCAGGGGCGGAGTGGCTACACCTTC.

The chain links TRBV5-4 to TRBJ2-7; the D is unclear. Trimming removed 0 bases from V and 4 bases from J, with 11 bases in between. The germline V gene encodes CDR1 SGHNT and CDR2 YYREEE (reference sequence). The CDR3 is 14 amino acids. CDR3 sequence: CASSLDSGQYEQYF. In nucleotides, the CDR3 is TGTGCCAGCAGCTTGGATAGTGGGCAGTACGAGCAGTACTTC.

This clone was seen just once. CDR3 region: CASSLGPSPETDTQYF. The CDR3 DNA is TGTGCCAGCAGCTTAGGACCTAGCCCGGAGACAGATACGCAGTATTTT. This chain connects TRBV11-2 to TRBJ2-3; the D gene is possibly TRBD2 (5 bases). Germline lookup yields CDR1 SGHAT and CDR2 FQNNGV. The CDR3 consists of 16 residues. The V end lost 1 base, the J end lost 3 bases, and 14 bases lay between the germline ends.

The rearrangement uses TRBV27 and TRBJ2-3; 8 bases are a match to TRBD2. V gave up 0 bases and J gave up 3 bases; unmatched junction bases: 2. The length of the CDR3 is 15 residues. Germline V gene lookup returns CDR1 MNHEY and CDR2 SMNVEV (reference sequence). CDR3 region: CASSLSLAATDTQYF. The DNA for the CDR3 is TGTGCCAGCAGTTTATCACTAGCGGCAACAGATACGCAGTATTTT.